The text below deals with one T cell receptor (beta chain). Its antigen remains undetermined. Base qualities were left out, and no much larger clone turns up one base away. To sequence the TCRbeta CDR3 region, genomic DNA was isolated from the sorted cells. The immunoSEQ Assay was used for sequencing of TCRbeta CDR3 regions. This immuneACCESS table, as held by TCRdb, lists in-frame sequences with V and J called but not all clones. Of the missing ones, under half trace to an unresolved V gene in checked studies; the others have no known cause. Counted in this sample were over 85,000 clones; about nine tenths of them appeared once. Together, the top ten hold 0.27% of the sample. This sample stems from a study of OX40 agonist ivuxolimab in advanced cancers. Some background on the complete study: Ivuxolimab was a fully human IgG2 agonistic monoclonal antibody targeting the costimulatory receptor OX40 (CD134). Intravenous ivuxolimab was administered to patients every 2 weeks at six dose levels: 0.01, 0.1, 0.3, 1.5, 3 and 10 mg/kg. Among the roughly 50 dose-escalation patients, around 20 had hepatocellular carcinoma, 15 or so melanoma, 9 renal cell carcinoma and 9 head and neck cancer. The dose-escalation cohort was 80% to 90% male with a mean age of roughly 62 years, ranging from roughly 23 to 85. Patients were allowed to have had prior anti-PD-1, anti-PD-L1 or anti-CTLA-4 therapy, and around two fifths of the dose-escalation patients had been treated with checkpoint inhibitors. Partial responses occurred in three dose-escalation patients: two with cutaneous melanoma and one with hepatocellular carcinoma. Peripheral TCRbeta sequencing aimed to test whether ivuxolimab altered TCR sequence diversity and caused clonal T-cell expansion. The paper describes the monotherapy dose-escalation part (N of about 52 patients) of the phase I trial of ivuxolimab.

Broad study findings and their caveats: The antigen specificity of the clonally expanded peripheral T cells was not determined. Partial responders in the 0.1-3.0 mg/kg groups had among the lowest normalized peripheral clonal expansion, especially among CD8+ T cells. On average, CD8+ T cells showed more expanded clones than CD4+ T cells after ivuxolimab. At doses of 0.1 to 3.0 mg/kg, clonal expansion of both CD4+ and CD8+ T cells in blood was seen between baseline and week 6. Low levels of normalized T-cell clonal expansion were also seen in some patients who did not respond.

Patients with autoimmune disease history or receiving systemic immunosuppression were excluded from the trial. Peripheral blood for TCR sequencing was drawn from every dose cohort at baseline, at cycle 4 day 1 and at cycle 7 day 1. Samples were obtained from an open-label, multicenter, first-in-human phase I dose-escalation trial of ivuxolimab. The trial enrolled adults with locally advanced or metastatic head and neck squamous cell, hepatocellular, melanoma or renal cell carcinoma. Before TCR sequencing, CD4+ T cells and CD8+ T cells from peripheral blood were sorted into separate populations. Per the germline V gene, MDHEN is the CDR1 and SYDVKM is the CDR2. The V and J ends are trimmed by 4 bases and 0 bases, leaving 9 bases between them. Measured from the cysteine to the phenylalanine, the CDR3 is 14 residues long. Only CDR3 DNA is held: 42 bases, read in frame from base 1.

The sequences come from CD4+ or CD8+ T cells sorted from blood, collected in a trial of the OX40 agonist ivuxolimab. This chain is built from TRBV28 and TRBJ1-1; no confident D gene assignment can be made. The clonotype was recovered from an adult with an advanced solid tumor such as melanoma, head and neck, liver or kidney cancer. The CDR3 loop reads CASSSPYMNTEAFF. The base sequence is TGTGCCAGCAGTTCCCCATACATGAACACTGAAGCTTTCTTT.